The TCR beta chain under discussion was sequenced for a study of molecular identifiers for immune sequencing clone quantification. About the research overall: Split five ways in replicates, RNA from around 18,000 or 91,000 naive CD8 cells had four portions sequenced. General observations from the study: Clonotypes topping 20 RNA copies carried over 97% of effector molecules but under 1% of naive ones.

The authors gated naive CD8 T cells as CD8+CD4-CCR7+CD45RA+ for sorting. Bulk TCR libraries were made with methods that had been previously described and with listed TCR primers. Using its own MiXCR run on the PCR reads, TCRdb lists one record per CDR3 protein. The sample has nearly 650,000 distinct CDR3 sequences, about 25% seen once. Only a few counts were recorded for this clonotype. Its antigen is unidentified. The CDR3 spans 15 residues. Germline V gives CDR1 SGHAT, CDR2 FQNNGV. V lost 3 bases to trimming and J lost 0 bases, with 12 bases between them. Sequenced input: naive CD8+ T cells from blood, with Jurkat cell RNA spiked in. Indicated subset: FACS-sorted CD8+CD4-CCR7+CD45RA+ naive T cells. The receptor was derived from a human donor in good health. Some libraries in this study had Jurkat cell RNA spiked in. The rearrangement joins TRBV11-2 to TRBJ2-7; D might be TRBD1 (5 bases). CDR3 sequence (DNA): TGTGCCAGCAGCTTCGAGACAGTTAGCTCCTACGAGCAGTACTTC. Protein: CASSFETVSSYEQYF.